The T cell receptor beta chain described here comes from a study of T cell responses to AZD1222 COVID-19 vaccine. Background on the study: Researchers grouped second doses given at about 4 or about 12 weeks into one pool. Notes on the study in general: The reported proportion of spike-specific TCRs targeting unmutated variant regions was nearly half. At baseline, just a handful of AZD1222 recipients tested seropositive. The study found Spike-specific TCR breadth and depth rose after two AZD1222 doses.

Trimming shortened V by 6 bases and J by 0 bases, and 3 bases separated the two germline ends. Germline CDR1 and CDR2: LNHDA and SQIVND (reference sequence). The CDR3 is 12 residues long. Sequenced by immunoSEQ multiplex PCR; TCRdb stores in-frame clones only, minus some. The data contain 150,000 to 160,000 clones, about 87% of them singletons. On this clone: Its antigen is unidentified.

The clonotype comes from an adult in good health. The specimen comprised peripheral blood, sampled on day 0 of AZD1222 vaccination. The V and J genes are TRBV19 and TRBJ2-1, with no clear D. CDR3 in amino acids: CASRSSYNEQFF. Here the CDR3 DNA reads TGTGCCAGTAGGAGCTCCTACAATGAGCAGTTCTTC.